Sequencing of this TCR beta chain was carried out in a study of CD8 T cells in ankylosing spondylitis. This clonotype was seen only a few times. Making the TCR beta libraries involved quantitative 5'-RACE with molecular barcodes. TCRdb reprocessed the 5' RACE reads with MiXCR, giving one entry per CDR3 protein. The repertoire consists of approximately 200,000 distinct CDR3 sequences, with more than 10% occurring once and the leading ten covering more than 15%. V lost 4 bases and J 0 bases, leaving 9 bases between the germline ends. This CDR3 is 14 amino acids long. Germline V lookup: CDR1 MNHEY, CDR2 SMNVEV (reference sequence).

The sequencing input was blood, either unsorted or a sorted T cell fraction (not recorded which). This clonotype originated in a male donor with ankylosing spondylitis or in good health (not recorded which). J is TRBJ1-2 and V is TRBV27; unclear D gene. CDR3 in DNA: TGTGCCAGCAGTTCATGGGGAACTAACTATGGCTACACCTTC. Amino acid sequence: CASSSWGTNYGYTF.